This TCR beta chain was sequenced for a study of blood T cell repertoires in COVID-19. Across the whole study: From the United States, Italy and Spain came samples of acute and convalescent COVID-19.

CDR1 MDHEN and CDR2 SYDVKM come from the germline V gene. V gave up 7 bases and J gave up 10 bases; unmatched junction bases: 10. The CDR3 is made up of 14 amino acids. Assay used: immunoSEQ multiplex PCR; TCRdb lists only in-frame clones, some missing. Among roughly 210,000 clones listed, around 86% were seen once. The rearrangement joins TRBV28 to TRBJ1-6, with 7 bases aligning to TRBD1. The TCR comes from a man younger than 45 in a cohort exposed to, infected with or recovered from COVID-19 (not recorded which). Sequencing was performed on PBMCs or T cells enriched from blood (not recorded which). The CDR3 nucleotides are TGTGCCAGCACCCGGGACAGTTTCATATCACCCCTCCACTTT. Translating gives CASTRDSFISPLHF.